Reported below is one TCR beta chain. Antigen unknown. CDR1 MNHGY and CDR2 SAAAGT come from the germline V gene. Unmatched junction bases numbered 7, after V lost 3 bases and J lost 8 bases. The CDR3 sequence is 15 residues long. The sample belongs to a study of glioma-infiltrating T cells after dendritic cell vaccination. Time point defined: after dendritic cell vaccination, including at tumor progression/relapse. Patients had residual fresh-frozen tumor tissue and more than two years of survival data. All glioblastoma patients lacked an isocitrate dehydrogenase mutation. Assay: immunoSEQ multiplex PCR; the TCRdb copy retains only in-frame clones and omits some. The repertoire includes 70,000 to 95,000 clones, about nine tenths of them detected once, and approximately 2.2% sits in the top ten. Points from the study as a whole: Estimated pretreatment TIL content predicted outcome after dendritic cell vaccination. Only a small number of patients had complete blood and tumor samples.

The chain couples TRBV6-8 to TRBJ1-4; TRBD1 aligns across 9 bases. The sample here was blood, taken after dendritic cell vaccination. This receptor was taken from a human donor with glioblastoma. DNA of the CDR3: TGTGCCAGCAGTTATAGGACAGGGGAAGGGGAAAAACTGTTTTTT. This encodes CASSYRTGEGEKLFF.